These 7 T cell receptor beta chains share one sample of origin, sequenced in a study of blood T cell repertoires in COVID-19. Repertoires were generated with immunoSEQ multiplex PCR, while TCRdb's copy carries only in-frame clones and drops some. Among 250,000 to 300,000 clones listed, under 90% were seen once. Sequenced: peripheral blood. Receptor source: a woman younger than 45 with COVID-19, enrolled during active disease.

The V gene is TRBV7-2, the J gene TRBJ2-4, with 8 nucleotides matching TRBD2. The CDR3 spans 17 residues. Unmatched junction bases numbered 9, after V lost 5 bases and J lost 0 bases. Germline lookup yields CDR1 SGHTA and CDR2 FQGNSA. CDR3: CASSPLTSGLAKNIQYF. In DNA, the CDR3 is TGTGCCAGCAGCCCGCTCACTAGCGGACTAGCCAAAAACATTCAGTACTTC.

The V call is TRBV27, the J call TRBJ2-4, with TRBD1 matching 12 bases. CDR1 MNHEY and CDR2 SMNVEV come from the germline V gene (reference sequence). The CDR3 runs to 14 residues. The ends lost 10 bases at V and 5 bases at J; junction bases unmatched: 6. The CDR3 reads CATWDRGLENIQYF. The CDR3 nucleotides are TGTGCCACCTGGGACAGGGGGCTTGAAAACATTCAGTACTTC.

This rearrangement joins TRBV13 to TRBJ1-1; TRBD1 aligns across 7 bases. The J segment lost 3 bases and the V segment lost 5 bases, leaving 3 bases of the junction unmatched. The CDR3 length is 13 residues. Germline CDR1 PRHDT, CDR2 FYEKMQ (reference sequence). This CDR3 is CASSTGQDTEAFF. The CDR3 coding sequence is TGTGCCAGCAGCACCGGACAGGACACTGAAGCTTTCTTT.

The genes are TRBV24-1 and TRBJ2-3, with 8 bases matching TRBD1. Trimming removed 3 bases from V and 5 bases from J; junction bases left unmatched: 6. CDR1 KGHDR and CDR2 SFDVKD come from the germline V gene. The CDR3 is 15 amino acids. The CDR3 loop reads CATSDPTGARDTQYF. In DNA, the CDR3 is TGTGCCACCAGTGATCCGACAGGGGCTAGAGATACGCAGTATTTT.

This rearrangement joins TRBV27 to TRBJ2-5; 11 bases agree with TRBD2. V shed 5 bases, J shed 4 bases, and the junction held 6 bases outside the gene matches. CDR3 length: 15 amino acids. CDR1 and CDR2 from the germline V gene are MNHEY and SMNVEV (reference sequence). The CDR3 loop is CASSPLAGGLETQYF. CDR3 bases: TGTGCCAGCAGTCCCTTAGCGGGGGGGTTAGAGACCCAGTACTTC.

V and J are TRBV7-9 and TRBJ1-2, with D uncertain. CDR3 length: 11 residues. Trimming left V 2 bases short and J 8 bases short, with 6 bases between. Germline loops: CDR1 SEHNR, CDR2 FQNEAQ (reference sequence). The CDR3 sequence: CASSLKHGYTF. In nucleotides, the CDR3 is TGTGCCAGCAGCTTAAAACACGGCTACACCTTC.

J is TRBJ2-7 and V is TRBV12-3 or TRBV12-4; tentative D call: TRBD1 (6 bases). V was shortened by 6 bases and J by 2 bases, with 11 bases between the two germline ends. CDR3 size: 13 residues. CDR3 DNA: TGTGCCAGCAGGAGGACAGAAGCCTACGAGCAGTACTTC. Amino acid sequence: CASRRTEAYEQYF.